Each of the 16 T cell receptor beta chains below was sequenced from the same sample in a study of T cell changes during pregnancy in multiple sclerosis. Profiling relied on immunoSEQ multiplex PCR, and the TCRdb table lists in-frame clones only, not all of them. This repertoire shows 35,000 to 55,000 clones, roughly 92% found once; its top ten account for 1% to 1.5%. The source material was peripheral blood. These receptors all come from a female donor with multiple sclerosis, enrolled in a pregnancy study.

The V call is TRBV4-1, the J call TRBJ2-7; 11 bases fit TRBD1. Germline lookup yields CDR1 MGHRA and CDR2 YSYEKL. This CDR3 spans 22 amino acids. Trimming took 3 bases from V and 2 from J; bases not matched to a gene: 24. The DNA of the CDR3 is TGCGCCAGCAGCCACAGGGACAGGGGGTCGGAAACTAGTTACCCCTTCCCCTACGAGCAGTACTTC. Translating it yields CASSHRDRGSETSYPFPYEQYF.

The chain couples TRBV5-6 to TRBJ2-1; D not resolved. CDR3 length: 13 amino acids. The V end lost 2 bases, the J end lost 8 bases, and 11 bases lay between the germline ends. Germline V gives CDR1 SGHDT, CDR2 YYEEEE. The CDR3 loop reads CASSLVHGDEQFF. The CDR3 DNA sequence: TGTGCCAGCAGCTTAGTTCATGGAGATGAGCAGTTCTTC.

The gene calls are TRBV7-9 and TRBJ1-1; D gene unclear. The CDR3 runs to 10 residues. V shed 1 base and J shed 11 bases, with 5 bases lying between them. Germline V gene sequence: CDR1 SEHNR, CDR2 FQNEAQ (reference sequence). CDR3 in DNA: TGTGCCAGCAGCTTAGAGAGGGCTTTCTTT. Translated: CASSLERAFF.

The CDR3 nucleotides read TGTGCCAGCAGCGTATGGGACAGGGGTGGAAACACCATATATTTT. It encodes CASSVWDRGGNTIYF. The chain links TRBV9 to TRBJ1-3; 10 bases fit TRBD1. The V gene's germline CDR1 is SGDLS and CDR2 YYNGEE. V was clipped by 1 base and J by 3 bases; unmatched bases: 1. The CDR3 runs 15 residues. The whole variable domain, filled in from reference TRBV9 and TRBJ1-3, reads DSGVTQTPKHLITATGQRVTLRCSPRSGDLSVYWYQQSLDQGLQFLIQYYNGEERAKGNILERFSAQQFPDLHSELNLSSLELGDSALYFCASSVWDRGGNTIYFGEGSWLTVV.

The chain employs TRBV5-6 and TRBJ2-4; D may match TRBD1 or TRBD2 (6 bases each). This CDR3 has 13 residues. CDR1 is SGHDT, CDR2 YYEEEE, per germline. V was shortened by 1 base and J by 8 bases, with 10 bases between the two germline ends. CDR3 in DNA: TGTGCCAGCAGCTTGCCGGGGGCGGACATTCAGTACTTC. Translation: CASSLPGADIQYF. The complete variable domain, with remaining parts taken from reference TRBV5-6 and TRBJ2-4, reads DAGVTQSPTHLIKTRGQQVTLRCSPKSGHDTVSWYQQALGQGPQFIFQYYEEEERQRGNFPDRFSGHQFPNYSSELNVNALLLGDSALYLCASSLPGADIQYFGAGTRLSVL.

J is TRBJ1-1 and V is TRBV11-2; 9 nucleotides line up with TRBD1. J lost 1 base, V lost 5 bases, and 8 bases had no gene match. This CDR3 has 16 amino acids. CDR1 and CDR2 from the germline V gene are SGHAT and FQNNGV. CDR3 residues: CASSKRRTGENTEAFF. As DNA, the CDR3 is TGTGCCAGCAGCAAACGTCGGACAGGGGAGAACACTGAAGCTTTCTTT.

The chain couples TRBV27 to TRBJ2-1; D is possibly TRBD1 or TRBD2 (5 bases each). The germline V gene has CDR1 MNHEY and CDR2 SMNVEV (reference sequence). V was cut by 7 bases and J by 5 bases, with 15 bases left in between. The CDR3 has 14 amino acids. The CDR3 sequence is CASKSGTNDNEQFF. The CDR3 DNA sequence: TGTGCCAGCAAGTCCGGGACGAACGACAATGAGCAGTTCTTC.

The chain is built from TRBV6-5 and TRBJ2-7, with 8 bases that match TRBD2. The CDR3 sequence is 14 residues long. V shed 2 bases and J 0 bases; nucleotides not matched to a gene: 0. CDR1 is MNHEY, CDR2 SVGAGI, per germline. CDR3 residues: CASSYTSGSYEQYF. The DNA for the CDR3 is TGTGCCAGCAGTTACACTAGCGGCTCCTACGAGCAGTACTTC.

The chain carries TRBV6-4 and TRBJ2-1; D is uncertain. V lost 2 bases and J lost 3, with 11 bases in between. Germline values: CDR1 MRHNA, CDR2 SNTAGT. The CDR3 spans 15 residues. DNA of the CDR3: TGTGCCAGCAGTGACAGCCAGTCCTTCTACAATGAGCAGTTCTTC. As protein: CASSDSQSFYNEQFF.

This CDR3 is CASSGTGGIGNQPQHF. CDR3 nucleotides: TGCGCCAGCAGCGGGACAGGGGGAATAGGCAATCAGCCCCAGCATTTT. The chain carries TRBV4-1 and TRBJ1-5, with TRBD1 matching 11 bases. Trimming took 5 bases from V and 2 from J; bases not matched to a gene: 5. The germline CDR1 and CDR2 sequences are MGHRA and YSYEKL. This CDR3 comprises 16 residues.

The V call is TRBV15, the J call TRBJ2-6, with D possibly TRBD2 on 5 matching bases. The length of the CDR3 is 17 residues. Germline lookup yields CDR1 LNHNV and CDR2 YYDKDF (reference sequence). Trimming took 5 bases from V and 2 from J, leaving 16 bases between them. The CDR3 DNA follows: TGTGCCACCAGCCTACGGCCGGGAAGTGCTGGGGCCAACGTCCTGACTTTC. Encoded protein: CATSLRPGSAGANVLTF.

This rearrangement joins TRBV14 to TRBJ2-2; D gene unclear. Germline CDR1 is SGHDN and CDR2 is FVKESK. This CDR3 is built from 14 residues. Deletions cut 4 bases from V and 5 bases from J, with 11 bases between. The CDR3 sequence: CASSLNHHTGELFF. The CDR3 coding sequence is TGTGCCAGCAGCCTTAACCACCATACCGGGGAGCTGTTTTTT. The full variable domain, in which reference TRBV14 and TRBJ2-2 provide the parts outside the CDR3, is EAGVTQFPSHSVIEKGQTVTLRCDPISGHDNLYWYRRVMGKEIKFLLHFVKESKQDESGMPNNRFLAERTGGTYSTLKVQPAELEDSGVYFCASSLNHHTGELFFGEGSRLTVL.

In this sample, this clone turned up once. The chain is built from TRBV11-2 and TRBJ2-3; the match to TRBD2 covers 11 bases. The CDR3 consists of 14 residues. The V gene end was trimmed by 5 bases and the J gene end by 5 bases; junction bases not matched to a gene: 3. CDR1 and CDR2 from the germline V gene are SGHAT and FQNNGV. The CDR3 nucleotides are TGTGCCAGCAGCCCGACTAGCGGGGTAGATACGCAGTATTTT. This sequence encodes CASSPTSGVDTQYF.

The chain has TRBV19 and TRBJ1-1; D remains unclear. V dropped 1 base and J dropped 2 bases, with 11 bases sitting between them. The CDR3 has 15 residues. CDR1 is LNHDA and CDR2 is SQIVND in the germline V gene (reference sequence). The CDR3: CASSIAVGDNTEAFF. CDR3 nucleotides: TGTGCCAGTAGTATAGCAGTCGGGGATAACACTGAAGCTTTCTTT.

This chain joins TRBV2 and TRBJ1-4, with no clear D. The CDR3 totals 12 residues. V lost 7 bases and J lost 5, with 8 bases in between. Germline CDR1 is SNHLY and CDR2 is FYNNEI. In DNA form, the CDR3 reads TGTGCCAGCAACCGAGGGAATGAAAAACTGTTTTTT. Its translation: CASNRGNEKLFF.

The chain couples TRBV28 to TRBJ1-1; no reliable D call. The CDR3 is made up of 14 amino acids. Looked up from germline, CDR1 is MDHEN and CDR2 is SYDVKM. V lost 3 bases and J lost 1, with 9 bases in between. The CDR3 DNA reads TGTGCCAGCAGTTTCTCGGTGTGGAACACTGAAGCTTTCTTT. Protein: CASSFSVWNTEAFF.